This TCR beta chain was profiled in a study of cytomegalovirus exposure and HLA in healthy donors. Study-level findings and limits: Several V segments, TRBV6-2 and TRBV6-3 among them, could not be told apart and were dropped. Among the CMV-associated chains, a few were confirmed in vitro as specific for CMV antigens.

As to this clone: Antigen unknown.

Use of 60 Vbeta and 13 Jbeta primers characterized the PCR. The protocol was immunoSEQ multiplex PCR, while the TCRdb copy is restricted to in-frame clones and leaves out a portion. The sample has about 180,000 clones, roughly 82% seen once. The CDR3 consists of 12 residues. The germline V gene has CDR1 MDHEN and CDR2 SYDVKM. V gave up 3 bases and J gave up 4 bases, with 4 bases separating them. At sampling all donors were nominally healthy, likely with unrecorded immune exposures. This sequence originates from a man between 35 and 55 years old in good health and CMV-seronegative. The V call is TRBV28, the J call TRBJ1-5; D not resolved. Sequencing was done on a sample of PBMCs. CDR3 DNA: TGTGCCAGCAGTTTTAATAATCAGCCCCAGCATTTT. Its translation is CASSFNNQPQHF.